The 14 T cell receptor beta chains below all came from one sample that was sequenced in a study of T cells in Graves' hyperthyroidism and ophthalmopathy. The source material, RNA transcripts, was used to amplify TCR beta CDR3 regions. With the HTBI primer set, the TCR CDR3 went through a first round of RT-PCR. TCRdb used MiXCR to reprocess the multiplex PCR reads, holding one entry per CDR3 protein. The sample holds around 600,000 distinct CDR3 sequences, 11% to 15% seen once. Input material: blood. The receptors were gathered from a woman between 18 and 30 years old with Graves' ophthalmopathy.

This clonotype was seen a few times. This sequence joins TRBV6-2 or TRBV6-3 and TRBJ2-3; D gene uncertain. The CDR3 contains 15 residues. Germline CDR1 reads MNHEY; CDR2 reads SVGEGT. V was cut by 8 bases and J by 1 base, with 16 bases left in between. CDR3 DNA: TGTGCCAGCCGCAAGGTGTCGGCTGGCACAGATACGCAGTATTTT. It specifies CASRKVSAGTDTQYF.

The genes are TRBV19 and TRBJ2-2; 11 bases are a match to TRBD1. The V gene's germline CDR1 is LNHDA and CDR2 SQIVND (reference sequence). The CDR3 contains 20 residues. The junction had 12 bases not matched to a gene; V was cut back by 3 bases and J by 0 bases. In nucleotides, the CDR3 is TGTGCCAGTAGTATGCCGGGACAGGGGGAGTGGCGGACGAACACCGGGGAGCTGTTTTTT. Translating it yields CASSMPGQGEWRTNTGELFF.

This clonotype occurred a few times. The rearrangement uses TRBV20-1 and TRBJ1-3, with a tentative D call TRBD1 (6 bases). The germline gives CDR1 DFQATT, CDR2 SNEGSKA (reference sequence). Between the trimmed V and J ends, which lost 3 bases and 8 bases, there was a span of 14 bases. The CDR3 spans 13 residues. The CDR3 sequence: CSASAGARDTIYF. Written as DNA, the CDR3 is TGCAGTGCTAGTGCGGGGGCGCGGGACACCATATATTTT.

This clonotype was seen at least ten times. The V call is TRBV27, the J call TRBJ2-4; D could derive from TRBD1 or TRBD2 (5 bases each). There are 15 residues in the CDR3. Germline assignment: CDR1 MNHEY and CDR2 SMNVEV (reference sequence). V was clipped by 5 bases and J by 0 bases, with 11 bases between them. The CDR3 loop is CASSPPGLAKNIQYF. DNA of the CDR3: TGTGCCAGCAGTCCTCCGGGGCTAGCCAAAAACATTCAGTACTTC.

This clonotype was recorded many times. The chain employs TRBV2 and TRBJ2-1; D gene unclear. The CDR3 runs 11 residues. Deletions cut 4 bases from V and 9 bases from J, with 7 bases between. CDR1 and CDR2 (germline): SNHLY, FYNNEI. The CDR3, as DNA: TGTGCCAGCAGTGGGGCAAGTGAGCAGTTCTTC. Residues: CASSGASEQFF.

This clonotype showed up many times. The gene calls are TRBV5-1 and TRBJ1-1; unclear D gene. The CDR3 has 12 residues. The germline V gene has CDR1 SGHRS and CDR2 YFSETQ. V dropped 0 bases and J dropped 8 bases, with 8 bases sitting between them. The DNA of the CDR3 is TGCGCCAGCAGCTTGGCAGGCTACGAAGCTTTCTTT. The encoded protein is CASSLAGYEAFF.

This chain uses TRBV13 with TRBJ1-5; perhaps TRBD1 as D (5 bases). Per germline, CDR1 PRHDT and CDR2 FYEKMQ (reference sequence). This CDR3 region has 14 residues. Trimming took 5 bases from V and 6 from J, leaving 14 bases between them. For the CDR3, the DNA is TGTGCCAGCAGCCCCCGAGGGAGGGGTCAGCCCCAGCATTTT. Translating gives CASSPRGRGQPQHF.

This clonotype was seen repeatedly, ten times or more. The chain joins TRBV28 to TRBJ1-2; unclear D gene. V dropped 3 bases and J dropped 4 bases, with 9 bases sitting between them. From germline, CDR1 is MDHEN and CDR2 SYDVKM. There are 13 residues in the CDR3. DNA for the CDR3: TGTGCCAGCAGTTTTGGGTGGGGCTATGGCTACACCTTC. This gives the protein CASSFGWGYGYTF.

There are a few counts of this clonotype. The DNA for the CDR3 is TGCGCCAGCAGCTGGGACGTCAGCTCCTACGAGCAGTACTTC. Translation: CASSWDVSSYEQYF. The chain joins TRBV5-1 to TRBJ2-7; D is perhaps TRBD1 or TRBD2 (5 bases each). The CDR3 has 14 amino acids. Germline-derived CDR1 and CDR2 are SGHRS and YFSETQ. V was clipped by 3 bases and J by 0 bases, with 10 bases between them.

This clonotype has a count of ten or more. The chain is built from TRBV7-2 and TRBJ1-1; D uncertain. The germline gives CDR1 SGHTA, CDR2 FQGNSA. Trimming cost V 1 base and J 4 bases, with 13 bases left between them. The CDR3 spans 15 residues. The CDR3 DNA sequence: TGTGCCAGCAGCTTAGTGGCAGACCGAATCACTGAAGCTTTCTTT. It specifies CASSLVADRITEAFF.

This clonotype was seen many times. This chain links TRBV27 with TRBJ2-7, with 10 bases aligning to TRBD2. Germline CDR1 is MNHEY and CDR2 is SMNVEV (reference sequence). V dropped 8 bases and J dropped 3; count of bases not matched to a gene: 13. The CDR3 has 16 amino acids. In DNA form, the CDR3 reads TGTGCCAGCGATCCAGGGCTAGCGGGAGCCCTCTACGAGCAGTACTTC. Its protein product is CASDPGLAGALYEQYF.

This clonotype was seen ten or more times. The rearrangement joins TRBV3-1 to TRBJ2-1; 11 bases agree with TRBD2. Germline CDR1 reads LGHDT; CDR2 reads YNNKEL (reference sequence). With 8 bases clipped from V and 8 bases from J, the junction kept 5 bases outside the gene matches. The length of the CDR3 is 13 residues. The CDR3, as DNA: TGTGCCAGCGGTGAGGGACTAGCGGATGAGCAGTTCTTC. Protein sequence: CASGEGLADEQFF.

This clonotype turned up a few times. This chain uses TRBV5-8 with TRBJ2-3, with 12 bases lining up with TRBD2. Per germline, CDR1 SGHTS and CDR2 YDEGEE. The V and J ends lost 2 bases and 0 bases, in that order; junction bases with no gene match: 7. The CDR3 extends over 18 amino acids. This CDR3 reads CASSLWLAGGLSTDTQYF. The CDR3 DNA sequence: TGTGCCAGCAGCTTATGGCTAGCGGGAGGGCTTAGCACAGATACGCAGTATTTT.

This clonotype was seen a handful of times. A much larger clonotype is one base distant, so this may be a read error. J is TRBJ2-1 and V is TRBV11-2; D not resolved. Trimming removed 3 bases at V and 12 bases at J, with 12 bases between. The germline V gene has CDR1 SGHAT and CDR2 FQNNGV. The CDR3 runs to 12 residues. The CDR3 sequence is CASSFKETGQFF. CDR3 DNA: TGTGCCAGCAGCTTTAAAGAGACTGGGCAGTTCTTC.